Listed below are T cell receptor beta chains from one sample, sequenced in a study of CD4+ T cells in melanoma. This table comes from immunoSEQ multiplex PCR, and its TCRdb copy is limited to in-frame clones, with some not included. The data contain around 110,000 clones, over 80% of them singletons. Sequencing was carried out using peripheral blood. These receptors were obtained from a human donor with melanoma. The CDR3 runs from the conserved cysteine through the conserved F or W. The D gene is left open where the match is weak. Expanded clones get a size class; other rows say once, few or many, or leave the size out.

d_call,v_call,j_call,clone_size,cdr3_nt,cdr3_aa
TRBD1,TRBV27,TRBJ1-1,-,TGTGCCAGCAAGTCTCCGGGACAGGGACTGGGCACTGAAGCTTTCTTT,CASKSPGQGLGTEAFF
TRBD1,TRBV18,TRBJ1-2,-,TGTGCCAGCTCACCACGCCGACAGGGGGTGGGTGGCTACACCTTC,CASSPRRQGVGGYTF
-,TRBV14,TRBJ2-7,-,TGTGCCAGCAGCCAAGAAGGCTTGGGCGGGACTTACTCCTACGAGCAGTACTTC,CASSQEGLGGTYSYEQYF
-,TRBV7-9,TRBJ2-2,-,TGTGCCAGCAGCCGCCTGCAGGCCACCGGGGAGCTGTTTTTT,CASSRLQATGELFF
TRBD2,TRBV29-1,TRBJ2-3,-,TGCAGCACCCCCGGGACTAGCGGGGCGGTCACAGATACGCAGTATTTT,CSTPGTSGAVTDTQYF
-,TRBV4-1,TRBJ2-5,-,TGCGCCAGCAGTCGAAACCTGGGGGGCCAGGAGACCCAGTACTTC,CASSRNLGGQETQYF
-,TRBV5-3,TRBJ1-2,-,TGTGCCACCCCTGCCTATGGCTACACCTTC,CATPAYGYTF
-,TRBV7-3,TRBJ2-7,-,TGTGCCAGCAGCTTAAAGGCCCGACAGGAGCAGTACTTC,CASSLKARQEQYF
-,TRBV27,TRBJ2-3,-,TGTGCCAGCAGTGAGGGTTGGACGCAGTATTTT,CASSEGWTQYF
-,TRBV5-1,TRBJ2-3,-,TGCGCCAGCAAAGGCCCAGGCGAACACTCAGATACGCAGTATTTT,CASKGPGEHSDTQYF
-,TRBV5-5,TRBJ1-1,-,TGTGCCAGCAGCCCAAACACAGGGAGGACTGAAGCTTTCTTT,CASSPNTGRTEAFF
-,TRBV9,TRBJ2-7,-,TGTGCCAGCAGCGTAGGTGATTTGTCAGGGCAGTACTTC,CASSVGDLSGQYF
TRBD2,TRBV5-1,TRBJ2-5,-,TGCGCCAGCAGCTTGGAACTAGCGGAAGAGACCCAGTACTTC,CASSLELAEETQYF
-,TRBV5-4,TRBJ2-7,-,TGTGCCAGCAGCTTGGGGCCCGGCGAGCAGTACTTC,CASSLGPGEQYF
TRBD1,TRBV27,TRBJ2-5,once,TGTGCCAGCAGTCTCGGGACAGCACAAGAGACCCAGTACTTC,CASSLGTAQETQYF